This passage covers 31 T cell receptor beta chains from one sample sequenced in a study of T cells in Graves' hyperthyroidism and ophthalmopathy. Researchers took RNA transcripts and amplified the TCR beta CDR3 regions from them. The primer set for the first-round RT-PCR of the TCR CDR3 was HTBI. TCRdb analysed the multiplex PCR reads with MiXCR anew, one entry per CDR3 protein. The data hold fewer than 450,000 distinct CDR3 sequences, with 17% observed a single time. The specimen sequenced was blood. All receptors derive from a woman aged 30 to 39 with Graves' hyperthyroidism that later progressed to Graves' ophthalmopathy.

This clonotype showed up many times. J is TRBJ2-5 and V is TRBV12-3 or TRBV12-4, with TRBD1 identical over 9 bases. V lost 5 bases and J lost 5; bases outside the gene matches: 9. CDR3 length equals 15 residues. The CDR3 DNA reads TGTGCCAGCAGTCTCAGGACAGGGGCGGGGGAGACCCAGTACTTC. Translated, it gives CASSLRTGAGETQYF.

There are many counts of this clonotype. Here the CDR3 DNA reads TGTGCCAGCAGTTTAGGGAGCAACTACAATGAGCAGTTCTTC. It translates to CASSLGSNYNEQFF. V gene TRBV28 combines with J gene TRBJ2-1, with a tentative D call TRBD2 (5 bases). This CDR3 region has 14 residues. Germline V gives CDR1 MDHEN, CDR2 SYDVKM. V was clipped by 2 bases and J by 3 bases, with 8 bases between them.

The chain carries TRBV28 and TRBJ2-1; 11 bases align to TRBD2. The germline gives CDR1 MDHEN, CDR2 SYDVKM. CDR3 length equals 16 residues. With 3 bases clipped from V and 6 bases from J, the junction kept 7 bases outside the gene matches. The CDR3 nucleotides are TGTGCCAGCAGTTTGATTAGCGGGAGGGGCTCCAATGAGCAGTTCTTC. It encodes CASSLISGRGSNEQFF.

In this sample, this clonotype turned up many times. A junction end diverges from the germline sequence, so it may reflect a read error. The J gene is TRBJ2-3, the V gene TRBV29-1; 7 bases are a match to TRBD1. This CDR3 contains 13 residues. Germline V gives CDR1 SQVTM, CDR2 ANQGSEA. CDR3 sequence: CSGEGTVTDTQYF. CDR3 nucleotide sequence: TGCAGCGGTGAAGGGACAGTCACAGATACGCAGTATTTT.

This clonotype was detected many times. The gene calls are TRBV6-1 and TRBJ2-3; tentative D call: TRBD1 (5 bases). Trimming stripped 5 bases from V and 4 bases from J, with 13 bases between. Germline V lookup: CDR1 MNHNS, CDR2 SASEGT. This CDR3 has 14 residues. CDR3 sequence (DNA): TGTGCCAGCAGTTCTGCTCGACAGTCAGATACGCAGTATTTT. Protein: CASSSARQSDTQYF.

This clonotype was seen many times. The V call is TRBV7-2, the J call TRBJ2-3; 9 bases line up with TRBD2. Losses at the gene ends were 4 bases for V and 0 bases for J; bases not matched to a gene: 5. CDR3 length: 16 residues. CDR1 is SGHTA and CDR2 is FQGNSA in the germline V gene. This CDR3 reads CASSSSSGTSTDTQYF. CDR3 coding DNA: TGTGCCAGCAGCTCATCTAGCGGGACAAGCACAGATACGCAGTATTTT.

The chain employs TRBV30 and TRBJ2-3; a weak D match, TRBD2 (7 bases). Germline CDR1 GTSNPN, CDR2 SVGIG (reference sequence). This CDR3 contains 14 residues. V dropped 6 bases and J dropped 5 bases, with 18 bases sitting between them. CDR3 nucleotide sequence: TGTGCCTGCCTAGGGGGGGCCCCCGGAGATACGCAGTATTTT. Its protein is CACLGGAPGDTQYF.

This clonotype has ten or more counts. The chain carries TRBV19 and TRBJ1-1; a possible D gene is TRBD1 (5 bases). Per germline, CDR1 LNHDA and CDR2 SQIVND (reference sequence). The CDR3 has 15 amino acids. The ends were cut back, 3 bases at V and 4 bases at J, with 15 bases in the middle. In nucleotides, the CDR3 is TGTGCCAGTAGTATTGGCACAGTTCAGGGCACTGAAGCTTTCTTT. Its protein is CASSIGTVQGTEAFF.

The chain combines TRBV27 with TRBJ2-1; 12 positions agree with TRBD2. The J segment lost 9 bases and the V segment lost 6 bases, leaving 9 bases of the junction unmatched. CDR1 is MNHEY, CDR2 SMNVEV, per germline (reference sequence). The CDR3 is 15 amino acids. The CDR3 is CASRPGLAGPGEQFF. The CDR3 DNA follows: TGTGCCAGCAGACCGGGACTAGCGGGCCCGGGTGAGCAGTTCTTC.

As DNA, the CDR3 is TGCAGCGTTGAAGGGACCGAAGAATCCTACGAGCAGTACTTC. Its translation is CSVEGTEESYEQYF. This chain joins TRBV29-1 and TRBJ2-7; D gene uncertain. This CDR3 contains 14 residues. Trimming stripped 1 base from V and 1 base from J, with 11 bases between. Germline CDR1 reads SQVTM; CDR2 reads ANQGSEA.

The table lists this clonotype with a few counts. CDR3 amino acids: CAWKHYSGNTIYF. The CDR3 region has the DNA TGTGCCTGGAAACACTACTCTGGAAACACCATATATTTT. This rearrangement joins TRBV30 to TRBJ1-3; D is ambiguous. Deletions cut 4 bases from V and 0 bases from J, with 7 bases between. The germline V gene has CDR1 GTSNPN and CDR2 SVGIG (reference sequence). The CDR3 is 13 amino acids.

CDR3 sequence (DNA): TGTGCCAGCAGCTCGGCGGTCGGGGAGCTGTTTTTT. This codes for CASSSAVGELFF. V usage is TRBV7-9 and J usage is TRBJ2-2; D gene uncertain. The CDR3 is 12 residues long. Germline V gene data show CDR1 as SEHNR and CDR2 as FQNEAQ (reference sequence). The V end was cut by 4 bases, the J end by 7 bases, with 7 bases between.

This clonotype appeared many times. V and J are TRBV15 and TRBJ2-5; perhaps TRBD2 as D (6 bases). V lost 5 bases and J lost 1, with 17 bases in between. The CDR3 has 16 residues. The germline gives CDR1 LNHNV, CDR2 YYDKDF (reference sequence). The CDR3 DNA reads as TGTGCCACCAGCGGAGGAGTTAGCGGTTCCCAAGAGACCCAGTACTTC. This translates into CATSGGVSGSQETQYF.

This clonotype showed up many times. J is TRBJ2-1 and V is TRBV28, with a tentative D call TRBD2 (5 bases). Germline CDR1 reads MDHEN; CDR2 reads SYDVKM. This CDR3 region has 17 residues. The V end lost 6 bases, the J end lost 0 bases, and 18 bases lay between the germline ends. The CDR3, as DNA: TGTGCCAGCAGGACACTCCGAGGGCCCAGCTCCTACAATGAGCAGTTCTTC. As protein: CASRTLRGPSSYNEQFF.

This clonotype was counted many times. The CDR3 reads CASSAWGDSDTQYF. CDR3 nucleotide sequence: TGTGCCAGCTCAGCGTGGGGTGATAGTGATACGCAGTATTTT. The chain is built from TRBV18 and TRBJ2-3; D uncertain. Per the germline V gene, CDR1 is KGHSH and CDR2 is LQKENI. This CDR3 comprises 14 residues. Trimming shortened V by 5 bases and J by 6 bases, and 15 bases separated the two germline ends. The entire variable domain, with the rest obtained from reference TRBV18 and TRBJ2-3, is as follows: NAGVMQNPRHLVRRRGQEARLRCSPMKGHSHVYWYRQLPEEGLKFMVYLQKENIIDESGMPKERFSAEFPKEGPSILRIQQVVRGDSAAYFCASSAWGDSDTQYFGPGTRLTVL.

The chain is built from TRBV11-2 and TRBJ2-3; D not resolved. Trimming stripped 1 base from V and 4 bases from J, with 9 bases between. The germline V gene encodes CDR1 SGHAT and CDR2 FQNNGV. This CDR3 comprises 14 residues. The CDR3 is CASSLAQSPDTQYF. The CDR3 region has the DNA TGTGCCAGCAGCTTAGCACAGAGTCCAGATACGCAGTATTTT.

This clonotype has at least ten counts. The chain joins TRBV2 to TRBJ2-3; no reliable D call. Germline values: CDR1 SNHLY, CDR2 FYNNEI. This CDR3 has 13 amino acids. V shed 5 bases and J shed 3 bases, with 9 bases lying between them. CDR3 amino acids: CASSRRFTDTQYF. DNA of the CDR3: TGTGCCAGCAGTCGGAGATTTACAGATACGCAGTATTTT.

This clonotype was seen at least ten times. The V call is TRBV20-1, the J call TRBJ2-3; 10 bases map to TRBD2. After removal of 6 bases from V and 0 bases from J, the junction contained 12 bases not matched to a gene. CDR1 and CDR2 (germline): DFQATT, SNEGSKA (reference sequence). The CDR3 runs 17 residues. The DNA of the CDR3 is TGCAGTGCCCGTAGCTTGGGACTAGCGAGGAGCACAGATACGCAGTATTTT. Encoded protein: CSARSLGLARSTDTQYF.

The rearrangement uses TRBV29-1 and TRBJ1-2; 11 bases map to TRBD1. Germline trimming cut 7 bases from V and 6 bases from J; bases unmatched to any gene: 4. Germline assignment: CDR1 SQVTM and CDR2 ANQGSEA. The CDR3 spans 12 residues. CDR3 residues: CSARTGGDGYTF. DNA for the CDR3: TGCAGCGCTAGGACAGGGGGCGATGGCTACACCTTC.

The chain employs TRBV6-2 or TRBV6-3 and TRBJ2-1; TRBD2 aligns across 9 bases. The germline gives CDR1 MNHEY, CDR2 SVGEGT. The CDR3 has 14 amino acids. The J segment lost 10 bases and the V segment lost 8 bases, leaving 12 bases of the junction unmatched. This chain's CDR3 is CASGPGLASGEQFF. As DNA, the CDR3 is TGTGCCAGCGGTCCGGGACTAGCATCAGGGGAGCAGTTCTTC.

The chain links TRBV27 to TRBJ1-2, with unresolved D. Germline V CDR1 and CDR2: MNHEY, SMNVEV (reference sequence). The CDR3 is 14 residues long. V was pared by 6 bases and J by 6 bases, with 17 bases between. The CDR3 DNA sequence: TGTGCCAGCAGCCCGTTTGGGGTCGGAGATGGCTACACCTTC. Its translation is CASSPFGVGDGYTF.

This clonotype was recorded at least ten times. The chain combines TRBV4-1 with TRBJ1-1, with a possible D match to TRBD1 (6 bases). Germline V lookup: CDR1 MGHRA, CDR2 YSYEKL. V was pared by 3 bases and J by 2 bases, with 10 bases between. The CDR3 runs to 14 residues. This chain's CDR3 is CASSQDSYNTEAFF. CDR3 bases: TGCGCCAGCAGCCAGGACAGCTACAACACTGAAGCTTTCTTT.

This clonotype has more than one count but fewer than ten. This chain uses TRBV27 with TRBJ1-3, with D perhaps TRBD1 (6 bases). Germline V gives CDR1 MNHEY, CDR2 SMNVEV (reference sequence). Trimming removed 5 bases at V and 9 bases at J, with 14 bases between. The CDR3 sequence is 13 residues long. In nucleotides, the CDR3 is TGTGCCAGCAGTGAGATACAGGGAGCCACCATATATTTT. Translated: CASSEIQGATIYF.

This clonotype has at least ten counts. The chain uses TRBV6-1 and TRBJ2-5; D perhaps matches TRBD2 (5 bases). Germline V gives CDR1 MNHNS, CDR2 SASEGT. The CDR3 covers 13 residues. Trimming stripped 5 bases from V and 5 bases from J, with 12 bases between. The CDR3 DNA reads TGTGCCAGCAGTCCCTATTTAGCGGAGACCCAGTACTTC. Its translation: CASSPYLAETQYF.

This clonotype occurred many times. The V gene is TRBV12-3 or TRBV12-4, the J gene TRBJ2-2; D possibly corresponds to TRBD2 (6 bases). With 3 bases removed from V and 7 bases from J, the gap between germline ends came to 18 bases. This CDR3 comprises 16 residues. This CDR3 is CASSFFPGAVVGELFF. CDR3 DNA sequence: TGTGCCAGCAGTTTCTTTCCGGGAGCGGTGGTCGGGGAGCTGTTTTTT.

This clonotype was recorded many times. The rearrangement uses TRBV4-1 and TRBJ1-1; 7 bases match TRBD1. The trim removed 0 bases at V and 5 bases at J, leaving 9 bases unmatched. This CDR3 has 16 amino acids. Germline CDR1 MGHRA, CDR2 YSYEKL. CDR3 sequence reads: CASSQEIIRGKTEAFF. The CDR3 nucleotides are TGCGCCAGCAGCCAAGAAATAATCAGGGGGAAGACTGAAGCTTTCTTT.

Many counts were recorded for this clonotype. J is TRBJ2-4 and V is TRBV28, with 7 bases lining up with TRBD1. The junction had 5 bases not matched to a gene; V was cut back by 3 bases and J by 0 bases. The CDR3 extends over 16 amino acids. CDR1 and CDR2 from the germline V gene are MDHEN and SYDVKM. The CDR3 coding sequence is TGTGCCAGCAGTTTGGGGACAGAACTAGCCAAAAACATTCAGTACTTC. As protein: CASSLGTELAKNIQYF.

CDR3 region: CSVEEGPAETQYF. CDR3 coding DNA: TGCAGCGTTGAGGAGGGACCGGCAGAGACCCAGTACTTC. The V and J genes are TRBV29-1 and TRBJ2-5, with D perhaps matching TRBD2 (6 bases). Germline-derived CDR1 and CDR2 are SQVTM and ANQGSEA. The CDR3 length is 13 residues. V gave up 3 bases and J gave up 4 bases, with 12 bases separating them. Drawing the rest from reference TRBV29-1 and TRBJ2-5, the complete variable domain is SAVISQKPSRDICQRGTSLTIQCQVDSQVTMMFWYRQQPGQSLTLIATANQGSEATYESGFVIDKFPISRPNLTFSTLTVSNMSPEDSSIYLCSVEEGPAETQYFGPGTRLLVL.

This clonotype was detected many times. This chain connects TRBV28 to TRBJ2-5; 8 nucleotides agree with TRBD1. CDR3 size: 14 residues. V shed 7 bases, J shed 3 bases, and the junction held 7 bases outside the gene matches. Germline CDR1 reads MDHEN; CDR2 reads SYDVKM. The CDR3: CASTQAGGEETQYF. The CDR3 DNA sequence: TGTGCCAGCACCCAGGCAGGGGGCGAAGAGACCCAGTACTTC.

The table lists this clonotype with many counts. This chain connects TRBV12-3 or TRBV12-4 to TRBJ2-3; D not resolved. V lost 2 bases, J lost 7 bases, and 4 bases lay in between. The CDR3 loop spans 11 amino acids. The CDR3, as DNA: TGTGCCAGCAGTTTACGCCATACGCAGTATTTT. It encodes CASSLRHTQYF.

This clonotype was seen many times. The CDR3 reads CASSYRGQGKSEQYF. CDR3 bases: TGTGCCAGCAGTTACCGGGGACAGGGAAAATCCGAGCAGTACTTC. The rearrangement links TRBV6-5 to TRBJ2-7; 9 nucleotides line up with TRBD1. The CDR3 is made up of 15 amino acids. Germline-derived CDR1 and CDR2 are MNHEY and SVGAGI. V gave up 2 bases and J gave up 6 bases; unmatched junction bases: 8.